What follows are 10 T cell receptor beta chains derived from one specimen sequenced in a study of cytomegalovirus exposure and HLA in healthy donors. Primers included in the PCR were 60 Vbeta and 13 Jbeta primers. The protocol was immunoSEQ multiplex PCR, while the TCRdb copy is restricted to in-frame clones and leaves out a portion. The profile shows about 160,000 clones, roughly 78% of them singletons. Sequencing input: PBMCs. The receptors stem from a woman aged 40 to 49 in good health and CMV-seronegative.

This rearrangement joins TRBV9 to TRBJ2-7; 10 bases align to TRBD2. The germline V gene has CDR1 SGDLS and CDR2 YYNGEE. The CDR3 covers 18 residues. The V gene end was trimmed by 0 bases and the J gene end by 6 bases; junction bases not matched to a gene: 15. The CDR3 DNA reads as TGTGCCAGCAGCGTAGTTCCTAGCGGGGGACCTAGGGGATCCGAGCAGTACTTC. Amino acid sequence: CASSVVPSGGPRGSEQYF.

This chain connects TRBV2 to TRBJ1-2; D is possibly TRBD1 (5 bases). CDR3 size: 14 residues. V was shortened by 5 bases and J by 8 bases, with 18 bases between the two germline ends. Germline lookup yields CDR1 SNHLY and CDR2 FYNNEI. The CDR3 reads CASSLVRSGEGYTF. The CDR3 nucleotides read TGTGCCAGCAGTTTAGTCAGATCGGGGGAGGGCTACACCTTC.

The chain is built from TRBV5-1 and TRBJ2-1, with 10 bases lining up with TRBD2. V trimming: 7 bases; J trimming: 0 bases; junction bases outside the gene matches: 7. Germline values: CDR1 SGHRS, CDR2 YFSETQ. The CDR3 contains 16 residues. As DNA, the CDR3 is TGCGCCAGCCAAGCGGGGGGGGCGAGCTCCTACAATGAGCAGTTCTTC. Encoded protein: CASQAGGASSYNEQFF.

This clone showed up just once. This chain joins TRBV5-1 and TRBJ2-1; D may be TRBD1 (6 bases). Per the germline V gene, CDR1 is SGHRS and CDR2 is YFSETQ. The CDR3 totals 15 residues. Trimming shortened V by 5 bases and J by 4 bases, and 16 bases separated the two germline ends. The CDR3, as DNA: TGCGCCAGCAGGACGGCAGGGGCCGTTTACAATGAGCAGTTCTTC. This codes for CASRTAGAVYNEQFF.

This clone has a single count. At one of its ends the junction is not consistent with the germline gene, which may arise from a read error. The CDR3 DNA sequence: TGTGCCGGCTCACCGGACAGGGGGTTTTCTCCCGAGCAGTACTTC. This translates into CAGSPDRGFSPEQYF. The V call is TRBV18, the J call TRBJ2-7; 10 nucleotides agree with TRBD1. Germline values: CDR1 KGHSH, CDR2 LQKENI. This CDR3 has 15 residues. The variable domain in full, completed from reference TRBV18 and TRBJ2-7, reads NAGVMQNPRHLVRRRGQEARLRCSPMKGHSHVYWYRQLPEEGLKFMVYLQKENIIDESGMPKERFSAEFPKEGPSILRIQQVVRGDSAAYFCAGSPDRGFSPEQYFGPGTRLTVT.

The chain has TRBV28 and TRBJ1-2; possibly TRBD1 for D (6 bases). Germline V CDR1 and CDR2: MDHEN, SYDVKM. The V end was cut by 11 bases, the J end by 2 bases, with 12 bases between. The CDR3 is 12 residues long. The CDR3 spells CASQGQNYGYTF. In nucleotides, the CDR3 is TGTGCCTCCCAAGGACAGAACTATGGCTACACCTTC.

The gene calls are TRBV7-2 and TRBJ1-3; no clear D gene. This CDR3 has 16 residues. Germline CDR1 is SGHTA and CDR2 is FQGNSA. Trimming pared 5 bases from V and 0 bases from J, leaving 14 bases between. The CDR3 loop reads CASSKGGPHSGNTIYF. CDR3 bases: TGTGCCAGCAGCAAAGGAGGGCCTCACTCTGGAAACACCATATATTTT. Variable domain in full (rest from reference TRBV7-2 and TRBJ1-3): GAGVSQSPSNKVTEKGKDVELRCDPISGHTALYWYRQSLGQGLEFLIYFQGNSAPDKSGLPSDRFSAERTGGSVSTLTIQRTQQEDSAVYLCASSKGGPHSGNTIYFGEGSWLTVV.

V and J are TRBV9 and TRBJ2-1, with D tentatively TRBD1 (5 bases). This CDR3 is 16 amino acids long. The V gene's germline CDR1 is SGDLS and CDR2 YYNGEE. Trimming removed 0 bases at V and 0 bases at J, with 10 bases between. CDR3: CASSVVDTGSYNEQFF. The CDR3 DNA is TGTGCCAGCAGCGTAGTTGACACAGGCTCCTACAATGAGCAGTTCTTC.

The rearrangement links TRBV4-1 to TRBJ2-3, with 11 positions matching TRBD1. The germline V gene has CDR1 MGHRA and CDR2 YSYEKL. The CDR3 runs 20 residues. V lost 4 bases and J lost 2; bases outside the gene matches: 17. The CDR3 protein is CASSPRTGGMGEGFTDTQYF. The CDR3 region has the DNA TGCGCCAGCAGCCCCCGGACAGGGGGCATGGGAGAGGGGTTCACAGATACGCAGTATTTT.

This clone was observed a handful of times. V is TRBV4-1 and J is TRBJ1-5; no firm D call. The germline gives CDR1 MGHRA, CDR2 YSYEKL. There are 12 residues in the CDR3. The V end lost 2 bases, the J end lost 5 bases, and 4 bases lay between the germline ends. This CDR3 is CASSQPYQPQHF. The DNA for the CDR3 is TGCGCCAGCAGCCAACCGTATCAGCCCCAGCATTTT.